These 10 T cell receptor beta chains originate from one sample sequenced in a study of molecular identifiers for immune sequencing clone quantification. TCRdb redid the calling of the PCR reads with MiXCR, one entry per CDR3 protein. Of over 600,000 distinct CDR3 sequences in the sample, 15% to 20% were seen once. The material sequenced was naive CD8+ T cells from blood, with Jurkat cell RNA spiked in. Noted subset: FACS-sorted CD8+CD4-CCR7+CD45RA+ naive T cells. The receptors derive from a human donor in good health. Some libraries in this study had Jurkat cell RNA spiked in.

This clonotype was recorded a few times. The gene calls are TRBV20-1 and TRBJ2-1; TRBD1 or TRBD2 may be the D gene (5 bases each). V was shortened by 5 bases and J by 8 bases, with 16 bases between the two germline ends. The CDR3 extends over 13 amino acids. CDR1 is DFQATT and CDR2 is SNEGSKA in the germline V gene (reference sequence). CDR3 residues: CSAAWGKGYEQFF. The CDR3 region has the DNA TGCAGTGCTGCCTGGGGGAAAGGCTATGAGCAGTTCTTC.

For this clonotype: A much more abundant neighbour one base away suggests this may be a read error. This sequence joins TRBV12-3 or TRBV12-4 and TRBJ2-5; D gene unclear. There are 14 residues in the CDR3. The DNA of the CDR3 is TGTGCCAGCAGTTCCCGACACCGTCAAGGGACCCAGTACTTC. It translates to CASSSRHRQGTQYF.

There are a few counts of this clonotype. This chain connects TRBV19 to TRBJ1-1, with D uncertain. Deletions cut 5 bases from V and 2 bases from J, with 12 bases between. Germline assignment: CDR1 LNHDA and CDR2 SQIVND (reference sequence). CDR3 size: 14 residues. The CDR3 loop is CASSAEFLNTEAFF. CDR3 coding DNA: TGTGCCAGTAGTGCCGAATTCTTAAACACTGAAGCTTTCTTT.

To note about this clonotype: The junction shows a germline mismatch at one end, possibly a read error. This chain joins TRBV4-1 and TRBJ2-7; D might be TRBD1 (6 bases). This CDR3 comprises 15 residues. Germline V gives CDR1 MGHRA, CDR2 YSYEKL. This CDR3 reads CASSQDQGPSYEQCF. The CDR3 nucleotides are TGCGCCAGCAGCCAAGACCAGGGGCCTTCCTACGAGCAGTGCTTC.

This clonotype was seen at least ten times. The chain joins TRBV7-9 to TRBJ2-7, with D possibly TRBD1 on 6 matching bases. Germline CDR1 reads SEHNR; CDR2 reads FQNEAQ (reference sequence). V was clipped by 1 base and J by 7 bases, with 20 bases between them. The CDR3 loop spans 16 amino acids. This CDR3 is CASSLGWGPEAEEQYF. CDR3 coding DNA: TGTGCCAGCAGCTTAGGGTGGGGGCCCGAAGCTGAGGAGCAGTACTTC.

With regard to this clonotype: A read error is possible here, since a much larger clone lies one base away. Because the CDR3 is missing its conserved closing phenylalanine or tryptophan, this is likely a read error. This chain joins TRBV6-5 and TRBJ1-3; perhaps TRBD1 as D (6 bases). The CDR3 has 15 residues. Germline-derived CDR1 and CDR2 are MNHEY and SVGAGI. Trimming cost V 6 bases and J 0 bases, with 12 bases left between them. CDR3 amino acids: CASSPGTTSGNTIYS. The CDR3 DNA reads TGTGCCAGCAGCCCCGGGACAACCTCTGGAAACACCATATATTCT.

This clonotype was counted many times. CDR3 sequence reads: CASSPTSRGSDTQYF. CDR3 bases: TGCGCCAGCAGCCCCACTAGTAGAGGATCAGATACGCAGTATTTT. The V gene is TRBV4-3, the J gene TRBJ2-3; tentatively, D is TRBD2 (5 bases). Germline-derived CDR1 and CDR2 are LGHNA and YSLEER. The CDR3 loop spans 15 amino acids. V was pared by 4 bases and J by 4 bases, with 15 bases between.

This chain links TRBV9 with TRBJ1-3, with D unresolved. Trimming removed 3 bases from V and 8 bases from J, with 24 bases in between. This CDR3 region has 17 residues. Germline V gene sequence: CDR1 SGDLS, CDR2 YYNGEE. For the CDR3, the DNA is TGTGCCAGCAGCGCACCGGTCTACAGTTATAGTGTCGACACCATATATTTT. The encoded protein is CASSAPVYSYSVDTIYF.

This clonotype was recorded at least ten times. CDR3 protein: CATRLNTEAFF. The CDR3 nucleotides are TGTGCCACCAGACTGAACACTGAAGCTTTCTTT. This sequence joins TRBV24-1 and TRBJ1-1; D unclear. V was clipped by 7 bases and J by 0 bases, with 2 bases between them. The CDR3 is 11 residues long. The germline V gene has CDR1 KGHDR and CDR2 SFDVKD.

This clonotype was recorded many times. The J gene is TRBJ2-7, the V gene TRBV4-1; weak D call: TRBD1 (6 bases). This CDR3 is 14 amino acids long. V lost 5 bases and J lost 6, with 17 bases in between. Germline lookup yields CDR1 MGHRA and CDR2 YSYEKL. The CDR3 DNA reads TGCGCCAGCAGCGGGGAGATGAACAGGGCCGAGCAGTACTTC. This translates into CASSGEMNRAEQYF.